Each of the 7 T cell receptor beta chains below was sequenced from the same sample in a study of cytomegalovirus exposure and HLA in healthy donors. PCR employed 60 Vbeta and 13 Jbeta primers. Assay: immunoSEQ multiplex PCR; the TCRdb copy retains only in-frame clones and omits some. The sample yields approximately 80,000 clones, about 69% seen once. Material: PBMCs. The origin of the receptors is a man aged 60-69 years in good health and CMV-seronegative.

The chain combines TRBV5-5 with TRBJ1-2, with 8 bases fitting TRBD1. Germline CDR1 reads SGHKS; CDR2 reads YYEKEE (reference sequence). V shed 4 bases and J 4 bases; nucleotides not matched to a gene: 12. The CDR3 length is 16 residues. As DNA, the CDR3 is TGTGCCAGCAGCCTCTCGGGACAGGCGACCTCCTATGGCTACACCTTC. This translates into CASSLSGQATSYGYTF. Full variable domain (remainder filled in from reference TRBV5-5 and TRBJ1-2): DAGVTQSPTHLIKTRGQQVTLRCSPISGHKSVSWYQQVLGQGPQFIFQYYEKEERGRGNFPDRFSARQFPNYSSELNVNALLLGDSALYLCASSLSGQATSYGYTFGSGTRLTVV.

Worth noting for this clone: Distinct nucleotide sequences in the sample also encode this CDR3. The rearrangement links TRBV7-6 to TRBJ1-1; TRBD1 might be the D (6 bases). The germline V gene has CDR1 SGHVS and CDR2 FNYEAQ. The ends were cut back, 5 bases at V and 0 bases at J, with 10 bases in the middle. There are 14 residues in the CDR3. CDR3 in amino acids: CASSPTGLNTEAFF. As DNA, the CDR3 is TGTGCCAGCAGCCCAACAGGGTTGAACACTGAAGCTTTCTTT.

V and J are TRBV5-1 and TRBJ1-1; 8 bases line up with TRBD1. The germline gives CDR1 SGHRS, CDR2 YFSETQ. The ends lost 5 bases at V and 1 base at J; junction bases unmatched: 4. The CDR3 length is 14 residues. The CDR3 DNA reads as TGCGCCAGCAGGACAGGGGACTCGAACACTGAAGCTTTCTTT. Encoded protein: CASRTGDSNTEAFF.

This clone was detected a few times. The J gene is TRBJ1-1, the V gene TRBV6-4, with D tentatively TRBD1 (5 bases). The CDR3 covers 14 residues. V was pared by 3 bases and J by 3 bases, with 11 bases between. Germline loops: CDR1 MRHNA, CDR2 SNTAGT. This chain's CDR3 is CASSEGGEDTEAFF. CDR3 coding DNA: TGTGCCAGCAGTGAGGGAGGGGAGGACACTGAAGCTTTCTTT.

J is TRBJ1-2 and V is TRBV6-6; D remains unclear. The CDR3 is made up of 11 amino acids. Germline loops: CDR1 MNHNY, CDR2 SVGAGI (reference sequence). With 5 bases removed from V and 2 bases from J, the gap between germline ends came to 3 bases. The CDR3 bases are TGTGCCAGCAGTCAGAACTATGGCTACACCTTC. It specifies CASSQNYGYTF.

This chain joins TRBV11-2 and TRBJ1-4; tentative D call: TRBD1 (6 bases). Germline lookup yields CDR1 SGHAT and CDR2 FQNNGV. The CDR3 runs to 16 residues. V was clipped by 5 bases and J by 1 base, with 14 bases between them. DNA of the CDR3: TGTGCCAGCAGCCAGGGGAGGGTGGGAACTAATGAAAAACTGTTTTTT. Translation gives CASSQGRVGTNEKLFF.

The J gene is TRBJ2-5, the V gene TRBV6-1; 8 bases are shared with TRBD2. The V segment lost 6 bases and the J segment 4 bases; nucleotides outside the gene matches: 7. Germline V CDR1 and CDR2: MNHNS, SASEGT. CDR3 length: 14 amino acids. The CDR3 here is CASSAGREGETQYF. The CDR3 bases are TGTGCCAGCAGCGCCGGGAGGGAAGGAGAGACCCAGTACTTC.